A selection of T cell receptor beta chains follows, all from one sample in a study of cytomegalovirus exposure and HLA in healthy donors. Sequencing was performed with immunoSEQ multiplex PCR; in TCRdb, only in-frame clones are kept and a portion is missing. This table has 55,000 to 80,000 clones, about 75% appearing once. The sample taken for sequencing was PBMCs. Receptors were obtained from a woman in her thirties or forties in good health and CMV-seropositive. The CDR3 runs from the conserved cysteine through the conserved F or W. Fields, in order: CDR3 protein, CDR3 DNA, clone size, V gene, D gene, J gene. D genes are given only for firm matches. Not all rows give a size; the values are once, few, many and, for expanded clones, a class.

CDR3aa: CASSLARGLNTEAFF; CDR3nt: TGTGCCAGCAGCTTAGCGCGGGGTTTGAACACTGAAGCTTTCTTT; abundance: few; v_gene: TRBV7-2; d_gene: -; j_gene: TRBJ1-1
CDR3aa: CASSAPFGNTIYF; CDR3nt: TGTGCCAGCAGCGCCCCCTTCGGTAACACCATATATTTT; abundance: -; v_gene: TRBV9; d_gene: -; j_gene: TRBJ1-3
CDR3aa: CAGGTESTGTQYF; CDR3nt: TGTGCCGGGGGGACTGAGAGTACGGGTACGCAGTATTTT; abundance: -; v_gene: TRBV5-4; d_gene: -; j_gene: TRBJ2-3
CDR3aa: CASTPDSGNTIYF; CDR3nt: TGTGCCAGCACCCCAGACTCTGGAAACACCATATATTTT; abundance: few; v_gene: TRBV7-2; d_gene: -; j_gene: TRBJ1-3
CDR3aa: CASNTGTGRHEQFF; CDR3nt: TGTGCCAGTAATACCGGGACTGGACGGCATGAGCAGTTCTTC; abundance: -; v_gene: TRBV19; d_gene: -; j_gene: TRBJ2-1
CDR3aa: CASRASDREEVIYSTNTEAFF; CDR3nt: TGCGCCAGCAGGGCTTCGGACAGGGAGGAGGTGATCTATAGTACCAACACTGAAGCTTTCTTT; abundance: few; v_gene: TRBV5-1; d_gene: TRBD1; j_gene: TRBJ1-1
CDR3aa: CASSPPPNYEQYF; CDR3nt: TGTGCCAGCTCACCACCTCCAAACTACGAGCAGTACTTC; abundance: -; v_gene: TRBV18; d_gene: -; j_gene: TRBJ2-7
CDR3aa: CASSQDPRGQRRGADTQYF; CDR3nt: TGTGCCAGCAGCCAAGATCCCAGGGGGCAAAGACGAGGGGCAGATACGCAGTATTTT; abundance: -; v_gene: TRBV4-2; d_gene: TRBD1; j_gene: TRBJ2-3
CDR3aa: CASNVGAESTQYF; CDR3nt: TGTGCCAGCAACGTAGGGGCCGAATCGACCCAGTACTTC; abundance: -; v_gene: TRBV5-5; d_gene: -; j_gene: TRBJ2-5
CDR3aa: CASSPKALAGATGELFF; CDR3nt: TGTGCCAGCAGCCCAAAGGCTCTAGCGGGGGCCACCGGGGAGCTGTTTTTT; abundance: -; v_gene: TRBV7-2; d_gene: TRBD2; j_gene: TRBJ2-2
CDR3aa: CASSQDNQGGNTIYF; CDR3nt: TGCGCCAGCAGCCAAGATAACCAGGGGGGAAACACCATATATTTT; abundance: -; v_gene: TRBV4-3; d_gene: -; j_gene: TRBJ1-3
CDR3aa: CASSLGLSGNTIYF; CDR3nt: TGTGCCAGCAGTTTGGGCCTCTCTGGAAACACCATATATTTT; abundance: -; v_gene: TRBV6-1; d_gene: -; j_gene: TRBJ1-3
CDR3aa: CASSPVALAEAFF; CDR3nt: TGTGCCAGCAGTCCAGTGGCCCTAGCTGAAGCTTTCTTT; abundance: few; v_gene: TRBV6-5; d_gene: -; j_gene: TRBJ1-1
CDR3aa: CASSLQGFKPQHF; CDR3nt: TGTGCCAGCAGCCTCCAGGGTTTCAAGCCCCAGCATTTT; abundance: -; v_gene: TRBV7-2; d_gene: -; j_gene: TRBJ1-5
CDR3aa: CASSEQTGVGNTIYF; CDR3nt: TGTGCCAGCAGTGAACAAACAGGGGTCGGAAACACCATATATTTT; abundance: -; v_gene: TRBV6-1; d_gene: TRBD1; j_gene: TRBJ1-3
CDR3aa: CASRPDSSYEQYF; CDR3nt: TGTGCCAGCAGGCCGGACAGCTCCTACGAGCAGTACTTC; abundance: -; v_gene: TRBV2; d_gene: -; j_gene: TRBJ2-7
CDR3aa: CASSFGTGGVYEQYF; CDR3nt: TGCGCCAGCAGCTTTGGGACAGGGGGGGTCTACGAGCAGTACTTC; abundance: -; v_gene: TRBV5-1; d_gene: TRBD1; j_gene: TRBJ2-7
CDR3aa: CASSQPTGGTMNTEAFF; CDR3nt: TGCGCCAGCAGTCAACCCACGGGAGGGACAATGAACACTGAAGCTTTCTTT; abundance: once; v_gene: TRBV23-1; d_gene: -; j_gene: TRBJ1-1
CDR3aa: CASSASGDGYTF; CDR3nt: TGTGCCAGCAGCGCGAGCGGAGATGGCTACACCTTC; abundance: few; v_gene: TRBV9; d_gene: -; j_gene: TRBJ1-2
CDR3aa: CASSLLWGGNEKLFF; CDR3nt: TGTGCCAGCAGCTTATTGTGGGGGGGTAATGAAAAACTGTTTTTT; abundance: -; v_gene: TRBV7-2; d_gene: -; j_gene: TRBJ1-4
CDR3aa: CASSRVEGGTDTQYF; CDR3nt: TGCGCCAGCAGCCGCGTAGAGGGGGGCACAGATACGCAGTATTTT; abundance: -; v_gene: TRBV4-1; d_gene: -; j_gene: TRBJ2-3
CDR3aa: CASPPLAGGRYEQYF; CDR3nt: TGCGCCAGCCCCCCCCTAGCGGGGGGGAGGTACGAGCAGTACTTC; abundance: -; v_gene: TRBV23-1; d_gene: TRBD2; j_gene: TRBJ2-7
CDR3aa: CASSGQSYVGYTF; CDR3nt: TGTGCCAGTAGTGGACAGAGCTATGTTGGCTACACCTTC; abundance: -; v_gene: TRBV19; d_gene: -; j_gene: TRBJ1-2
CDR3aa: CASPMGGKSLATNEKLFF; CDR3nt: TGTGCCAGCCCGATGGGCGGGAAATCTCTTGCAACTAATGAAAAACTGTTTTTT; abundance: -; v_gene: TRBV5-8; d_gene: -; j_gene: TRBJ1-4
CDR3aa: CATSREAGTGELFF; CDR3nt: TGTGCCACCAGCAGAGAAGCGGGTACCGGGGAGCTGTTTTTT; abundance: once; v_gene: TRBV15; d_gene: -; j_gene: TRBJ2-2
CDR3aa: CASSSQGAGQPQHF; CDR3nt: TGTGCCAGCAGTTCCCAGGGAGCGGGTCAGCCCCAGCATTTT; abundance: few; v_gene: TRBV6-5; d_gene: -; j_gene: TRBJ1-5
CDR3aa: CASSENREGNEQYF; CDR3nt: TGTGCCAGCAGTGAAAACAGGGAGGGTAACGAGCAGTACTTC; abundance: -; v_gene: TRBV6-5; d_gene: -; j_gene: TRBJ2-7
CDR3aa: CASSDRQGHHTEAFF; CDR3nt: TGTGCCAGCAGTGACCGACAGGGACACCACACTGAAGCTTTCTTT; abundance: -; v_gene: TRBV6-4; d_gene: TRBD1; j_gene: TRBJ1-1
CDR3aa: CASRSSGTGGTYGYTF; CDR3nt: TGTGCCAGCAGGTCCTCCGGGACAGGGGGTACCTATGGCTACACCTTC; abundance: -; v_gene: TRBV28; d_gene: TRBD1; j_gene: TRBJ1-2
CDR3aa: CAWTTGTGGNEGGYTF; CDR3nt: TGTGCCTGGACTACCGGGACAGGGGGTAACGAGGGGGGCTACACCTTC; abundance: -; v_gene: TRBV30; d_gene: TRBD1; j_gene: TRBJ1-2
CDR3aa: CASSVAPIGRLAGAISSTDTQYF; CDR3nt: TGTGCCAGCAGCGTAGCCCCAATAGGTCGCCTAGCGGGGGCGATTTCTAGCACAGATACGCAGTATTTT; abundance: few; v_gene: TRBV9; d_gene: TRBD2; j_gene: TRBJ2-3
CDR3aa: CASSLAGGGSYEQYF; CDR3nt: TGTGCCAGCAGCTTAGCGGGCGGGGGATCCTACGAGCAGTACTTC; abundance: -; v_gene: TRBV7-9; d_gene: TRBD2; j_gene: TRBJ2-7
CDR3aa: CAWRGQLYANYGYTF; CDR3nt: TGTGCCTGGAGGGGACAGTTATACGCTAACTATGGCTACACCTTC; abundance: -; v_gene: TRBV30; d_gene: TRBD1; j_gene: TRBJ1-2
CDR3aa: CATTGDGYTF; CDR3nt: TGTGCCACGACAGGGGACGGCTACACCTTC; abundance: -; v_gene: TRBV10-3; d_gene: TRBD1; j_gene: TRBJ1-2
CDR3aa: CASSLLTGTGEAFF; CDR3nt: TGCGCCAGCAGCCTCCTGACAGGAACTGGAGAAGCTTTCTTT; abundance: -; v_gene: TRBV4-1; d_gene: -; j_gene: TRBJ1-1
CDR3aa: CASSLQSEAFF; CDR3nt: TGTGCCAGCAGTTTACAGTCAGAAGCTTTCTTT; abundance: -; v_gene: TRBV6-5; d_gene: -; j_gene: TRBJ1-1
CDR3aa: CASKLIGRNAEAFF; CDR3nt: TGTGCCAGCAAACTAATAGGGAGGAACGCTGAAGCTTTCTTT; abundance: -; v_gene: TRBV2; d_gene: -; j_gene: TRBJ1-1